These T cell receptor beta chains were read from a single sample in a study of T cell responses to AZD1222 COVID-19 vaccine. Sequencing was performed with immunoSEQ multiplex PCR; in TCRdb, only in-frame clones are kept and a portion is missing. The sample lists 110,000 to 150,000 clones, roughly 90% occurring once. Sequencing used peripheral blood, obtained on day 0 of AZD1222 vaccination. Source of these receptors: an adult in good health. Each CDR3 is given without its conserved first and last residue. Some rows mark clone size as missing; the rest say once, few, many or name a class of expanded clone.

size	J	V	CDR3
.	TRBJ2-2	TRBV4-3	ASSQDPALRAGELF
.	TRBJ1-1	TRBV6-5	ASINKSSEAF
.	TRBJ1-1	TRBV12-5	ASGLDRDTEAF
.	TRBJ1-4	TRBV3-1/TRBV3-2	ASSQGDPVGGYEKLF
once	TRBJ1-6	TRBV6-2/TRBV6-3	ASSRTGSGPLTLH
.	TRBJ2-7	TRBV4-3	ASSQGAQSYEQY
.	TRBJ1-3	TRBV15	ATSRDKGSGNTIY
.	TRBJ2-1	TRBV11-2	ASSFVGGAYNEQF
.	TRBJ2-5	TRBV5-4	ASSLGRGLETQY
.	TRBJ1-2	TRBV20-1	SATLNYGYT
.	TRBJ2-3	TRBV5-8	ASSFGRKETDTQY
.	TRBJ2-2	TRBV28	ASSLPPGGKDTGELF
.	TRBJ2-1	TRBV27	ASLPRGRGSGRDNYNEQF
.	TRBJ2-7	TRBV11-3	ASSLSNEQY
few	TRBJ2-3	TRBV5-1	ASSLVGVTDTQY
.	TRBJ2-1	TRBV7-9	ASSLMEREPGGEQF
.	TRBJ2-1	TRBV29-1	SVANNEQF
.	TRBJ1-5	TRBV18	ASSLTGGAGSNQPQH
.	TRBJ2-7	TRBV9	ASSMTSGSYEQY
.	TRBJ2-7	TRBV7-9	ASSLAGEQY
.	TRBJ2-7	TRBV30	AWSVGAFSSYEQY
.	TRBJ2-1	TRBV6-5	ASRSAGVQYNEQF
.	TRBJ1-6	TRBV30	AWSAARLDYNSPLH
.	TRBJ1-5	TRBV25-1	ASSGSGMGQPQH
.	TRBJ2-5	TRBV7-2	ASTQGGQETQY
.	TRBJ2-7	TRBV30	AWSAGRPPHEQY
.	TRBJ1-4	TRBV25-1	ASNDRRSEKLF
.	TRBJ2-1	TRBV7-3	ASSLTGDSYNEQF
.	TRBJ2-1	TRBV2	ASSLTGARAEQF